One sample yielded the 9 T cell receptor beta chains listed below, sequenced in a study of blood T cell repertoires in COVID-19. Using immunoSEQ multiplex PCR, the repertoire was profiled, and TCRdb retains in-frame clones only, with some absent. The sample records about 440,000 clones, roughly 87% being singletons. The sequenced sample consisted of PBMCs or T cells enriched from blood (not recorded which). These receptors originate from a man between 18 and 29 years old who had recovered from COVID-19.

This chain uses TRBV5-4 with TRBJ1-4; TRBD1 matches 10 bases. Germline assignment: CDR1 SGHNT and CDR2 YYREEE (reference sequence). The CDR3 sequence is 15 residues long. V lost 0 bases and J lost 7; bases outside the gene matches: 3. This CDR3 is CASSLGGQGSEKLFF. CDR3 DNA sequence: TGTGCCAGCAGCTTGGGGGGACAGGGGAGTGAAAAACTGTTTTTT.

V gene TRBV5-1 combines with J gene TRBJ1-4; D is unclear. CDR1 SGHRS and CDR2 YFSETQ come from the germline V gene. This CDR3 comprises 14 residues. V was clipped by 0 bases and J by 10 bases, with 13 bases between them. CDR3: CASSLATASGKLFF. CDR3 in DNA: TGCGCCAGCAGCTTGGCTACAGCCAGTGGAAAACTGTTTTTT.

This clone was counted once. The CDR3 loop is CASGLVRGGYTF. CDR3 in DNA: TGTGCTAGTGGTTTGGTACGGGGTGGCTACACCTTC. The V call is TRBV12-5, the J call TRBJ1-2; the D is unclear. Trimming pared 0 bases from V and 7 bases from J, leaving 6 bases between. The CDR3 loop spans 12 amino acids. From germline, CDR1 is LGHNT and CDR2 FRNRAP.

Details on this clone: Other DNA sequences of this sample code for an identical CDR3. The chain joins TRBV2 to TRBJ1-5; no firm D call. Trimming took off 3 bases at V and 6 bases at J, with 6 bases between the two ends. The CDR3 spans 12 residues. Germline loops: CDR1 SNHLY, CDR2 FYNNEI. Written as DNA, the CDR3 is TGTGCCAGCAGTGATGAGGTTCAGCCCCAGCATTTT. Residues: CASSDEVQPQHF.

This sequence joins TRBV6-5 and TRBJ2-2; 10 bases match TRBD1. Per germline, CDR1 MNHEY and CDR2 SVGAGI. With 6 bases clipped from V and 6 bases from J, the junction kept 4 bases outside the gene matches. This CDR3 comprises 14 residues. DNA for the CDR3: TGTGCCAGCAGCGCCGGGACAGGGGCCGGGGAGCTGTTTTTT. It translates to CASSAGTGAGELFF.

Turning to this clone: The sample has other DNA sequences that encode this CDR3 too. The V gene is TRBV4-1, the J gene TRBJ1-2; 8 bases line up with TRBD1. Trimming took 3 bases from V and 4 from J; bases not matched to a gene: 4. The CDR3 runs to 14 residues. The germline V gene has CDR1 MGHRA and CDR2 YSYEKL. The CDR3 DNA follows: TGCGCCAGCAGCCAGGACAGGGACTCCTATGGCTACACCTTC. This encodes CASSQDRDSYGYTF.

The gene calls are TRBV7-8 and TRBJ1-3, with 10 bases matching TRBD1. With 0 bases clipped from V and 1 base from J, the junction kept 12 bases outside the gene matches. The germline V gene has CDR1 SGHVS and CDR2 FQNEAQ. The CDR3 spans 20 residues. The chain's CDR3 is CASSLASGTGVKRSGNTIYF. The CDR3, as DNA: TGTGCCAGCAGCTTAGCCTCCGGGACAGGGGTTAAAAGGTCTGGAAACACCATATATTTT.

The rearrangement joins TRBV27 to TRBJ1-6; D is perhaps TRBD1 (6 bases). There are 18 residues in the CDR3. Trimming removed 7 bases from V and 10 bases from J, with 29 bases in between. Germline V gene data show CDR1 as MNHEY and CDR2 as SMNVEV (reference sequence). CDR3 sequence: CASTLVGTLSRGKSPLHF. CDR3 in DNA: TGTGCCAGCACCCTCGTCGGGACACTCTCCAGGGGAAAGTCACCCCTCCACTTT.

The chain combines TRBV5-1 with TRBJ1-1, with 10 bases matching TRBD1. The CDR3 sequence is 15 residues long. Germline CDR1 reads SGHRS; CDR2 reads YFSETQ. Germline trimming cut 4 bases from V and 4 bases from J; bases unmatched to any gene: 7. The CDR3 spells CASSTGTGDGTEAFF. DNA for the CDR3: TGCGCCAGCAGCACGGGGACAGGGGATGGCACTGAAGCTTTCTTT. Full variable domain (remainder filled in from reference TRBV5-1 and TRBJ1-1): KAGVTQTPRYLIKTRGQQVTLSCSPISGHRSVSWYQQTPGQGLQFLFEYFSETQRNKGNFPGRFSGRQFSNSRSEMNVSTLELGDSALYLCASSTGTGDGTEAFFGQGTRLTVV.